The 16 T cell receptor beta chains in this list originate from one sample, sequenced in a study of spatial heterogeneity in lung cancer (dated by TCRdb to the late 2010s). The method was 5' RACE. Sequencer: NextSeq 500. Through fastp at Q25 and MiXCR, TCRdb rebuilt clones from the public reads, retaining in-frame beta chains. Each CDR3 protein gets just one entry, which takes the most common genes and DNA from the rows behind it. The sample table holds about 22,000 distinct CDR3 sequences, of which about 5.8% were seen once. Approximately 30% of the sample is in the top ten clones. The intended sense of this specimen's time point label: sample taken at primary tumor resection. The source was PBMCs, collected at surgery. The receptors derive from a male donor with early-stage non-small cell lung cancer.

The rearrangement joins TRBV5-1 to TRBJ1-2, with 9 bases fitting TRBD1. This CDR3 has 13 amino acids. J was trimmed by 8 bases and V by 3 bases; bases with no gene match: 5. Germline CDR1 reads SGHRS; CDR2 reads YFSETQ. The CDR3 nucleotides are TGCGCCAGCAGCTCTGGGACAGGGAGAGGCTACACCTTC. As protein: CASSSGTGRGYTF.

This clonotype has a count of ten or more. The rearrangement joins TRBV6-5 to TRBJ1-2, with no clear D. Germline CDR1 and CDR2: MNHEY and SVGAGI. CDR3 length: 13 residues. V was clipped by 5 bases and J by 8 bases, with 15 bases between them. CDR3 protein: CASSQAGMGGYTF. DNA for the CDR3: TGTGCCAGCAGTCAGGCCGGGATGGGAGGCTACACCTTC.

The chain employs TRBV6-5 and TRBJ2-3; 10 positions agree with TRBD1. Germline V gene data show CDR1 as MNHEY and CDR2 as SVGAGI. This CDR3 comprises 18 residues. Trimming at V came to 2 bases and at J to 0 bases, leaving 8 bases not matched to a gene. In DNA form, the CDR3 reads TGTGCCAGCAGTTACATCGGACAGGGGGAAAAAAGCACAGATACGCAGTATTTT. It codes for CASSYIGQGEKSTDTQYF.

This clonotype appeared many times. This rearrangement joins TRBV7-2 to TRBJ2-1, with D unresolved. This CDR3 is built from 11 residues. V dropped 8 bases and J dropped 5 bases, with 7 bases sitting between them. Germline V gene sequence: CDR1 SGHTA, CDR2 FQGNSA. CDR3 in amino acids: CASRANNEQFF. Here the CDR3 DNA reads TGTGCCAGCCGGGCTAACAATGAGCAGTTCTTC.

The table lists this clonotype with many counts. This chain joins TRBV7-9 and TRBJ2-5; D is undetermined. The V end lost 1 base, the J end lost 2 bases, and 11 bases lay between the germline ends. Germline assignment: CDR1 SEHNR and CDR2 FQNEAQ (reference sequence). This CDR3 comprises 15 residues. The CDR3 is CASSLGTIRQETQYF. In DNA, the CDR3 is TGTGCCAGCAGCTTAGGGACCATCCGGCAAGAGACCCAGTACTTC.

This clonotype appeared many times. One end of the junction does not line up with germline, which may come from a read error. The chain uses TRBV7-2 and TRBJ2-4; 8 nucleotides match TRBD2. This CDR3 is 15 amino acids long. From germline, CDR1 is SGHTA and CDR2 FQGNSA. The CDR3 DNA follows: TGTGCCAGCAGCGTAGCGGGATCGGCCAAAAACATTCAGTACTTC. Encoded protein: CASSVAGSAKNIQYF.

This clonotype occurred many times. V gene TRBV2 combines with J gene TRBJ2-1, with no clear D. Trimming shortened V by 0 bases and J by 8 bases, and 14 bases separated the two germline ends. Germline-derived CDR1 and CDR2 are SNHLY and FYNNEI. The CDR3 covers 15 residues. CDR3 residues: CASSEAKLVIYEQFF. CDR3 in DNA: TGTGCCAGCAGTGAAGCTAAACTTGTGATCTATGAGCAGTTCTTC. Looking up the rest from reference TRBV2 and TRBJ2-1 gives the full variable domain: EPEVTQTPSHQVTQMGQEVILRCVPISNHLYFYWYRQILGQKVEFLVSFYNNEISEKSEIFDDQFSVERPDGSNFTLKIRSTKLEDSAMYFCASSEAKLVIYEQFFGPGTRLTVL.

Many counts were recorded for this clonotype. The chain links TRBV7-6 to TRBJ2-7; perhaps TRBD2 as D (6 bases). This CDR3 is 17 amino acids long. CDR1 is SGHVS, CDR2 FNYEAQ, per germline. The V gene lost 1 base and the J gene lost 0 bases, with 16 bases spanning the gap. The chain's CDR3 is CASSLEAGGTLSYEQYF. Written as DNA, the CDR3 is TGTGCCAGCAGCTTAGAGGCCGGCGGGACCCTCTCCTACGAGCAGTACTTC.

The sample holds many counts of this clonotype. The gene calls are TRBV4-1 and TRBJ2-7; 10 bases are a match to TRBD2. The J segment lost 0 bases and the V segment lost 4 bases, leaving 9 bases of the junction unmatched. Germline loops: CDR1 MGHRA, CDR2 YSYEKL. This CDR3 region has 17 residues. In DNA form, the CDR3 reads TGCGCCAGCAGCCCGGCTAGCGGGGGCTATAGCTCCTACGAGCAGTACTTC. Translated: CASSPASGGYSSYEQYF.

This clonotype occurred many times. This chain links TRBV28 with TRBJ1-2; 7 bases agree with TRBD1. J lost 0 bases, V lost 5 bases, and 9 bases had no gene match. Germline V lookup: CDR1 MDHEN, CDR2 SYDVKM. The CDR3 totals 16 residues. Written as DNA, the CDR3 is TGTGCCAGCAGTACTATCAGGACAGGACCTAACTATGGCTACACCTTC. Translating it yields CASSTIRTGPNYGYTF.

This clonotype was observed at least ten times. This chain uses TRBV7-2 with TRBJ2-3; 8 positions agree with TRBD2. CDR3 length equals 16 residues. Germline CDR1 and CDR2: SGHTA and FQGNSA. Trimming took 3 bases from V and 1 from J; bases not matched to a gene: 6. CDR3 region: CASSLGGGFGTDTQYF. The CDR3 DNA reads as TGTGCCAGCAGCTTGGGCGGGGGGTTCGGCACAGATACGCAGTATTTT. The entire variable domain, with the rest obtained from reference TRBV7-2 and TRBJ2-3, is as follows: GAGVSQSPSNKVTEKGKDVELRCDPISGHTALYWYRQSLGQGLEFLIYFQGNSAPDKSGLPSDRFSAERTGGSVSTLTIQRTQQEDSAVYLCASSLGGGFGTDTQYFGPGTRLTVL.

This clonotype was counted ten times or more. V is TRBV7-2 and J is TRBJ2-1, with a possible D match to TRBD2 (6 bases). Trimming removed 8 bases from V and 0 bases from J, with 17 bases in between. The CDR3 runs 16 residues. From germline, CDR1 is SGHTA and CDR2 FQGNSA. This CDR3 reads CASLPPGTRSYNEQFF. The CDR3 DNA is TGTGCCAGCCTCCCTCCCGGGACTCGCTCCTACAATGAGCAGTTCTTC.

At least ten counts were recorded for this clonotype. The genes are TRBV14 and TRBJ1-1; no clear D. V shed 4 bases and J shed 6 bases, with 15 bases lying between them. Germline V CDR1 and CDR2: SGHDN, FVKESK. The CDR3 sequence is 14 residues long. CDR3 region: CASSPQIRVAEAFF. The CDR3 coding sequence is TGTGCCAGCAGCCCACAGATCCGAGTCGCTGAAGCTTTCTTT.

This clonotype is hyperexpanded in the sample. Here the CDR3 reads CATSREGASSPLHF. DNA of the CDR3: TGTGCCACCAGCAGAGAGGGGGCGTCATCACCCCTCCACTTT. The genes are TRBV15 and TRBJ1-6; D possibly corresponds to TRBD1 (6 bases). CDR1 is LNHNV and CDR2 is YYDKDF in the germline V gene (reference sequence). V lost 0 bases and J 10 bases, leaving 10 bases between the germline ends. This CDR3 spans 14 amino acids.

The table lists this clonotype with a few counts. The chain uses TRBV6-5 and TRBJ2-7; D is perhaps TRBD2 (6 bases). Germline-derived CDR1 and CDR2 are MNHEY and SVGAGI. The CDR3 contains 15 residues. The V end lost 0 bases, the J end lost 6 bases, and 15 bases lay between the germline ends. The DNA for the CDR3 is TGTGCCAGCAGTTACTCAAGCGGAGGGCCTCTCGAGCAGTACTTC. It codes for CASSYSSGGPLEQYF.

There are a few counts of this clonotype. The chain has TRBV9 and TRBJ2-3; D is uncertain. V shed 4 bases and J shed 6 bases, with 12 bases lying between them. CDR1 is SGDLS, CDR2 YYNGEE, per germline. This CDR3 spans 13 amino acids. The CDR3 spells CASSIQDGDTQYF. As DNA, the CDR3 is TGTGCCAGCAGCATCCAGGACGGCGATACGCAGTATTTT.